Shown below are 15 T cell receptor beta chains from a single sample sequenced in a study of cytomegalovirus exposure and HLA in healthy donors. TCRdb's table, derived via immunoSEQ multiplex PCR, lists solely in-frame clones and lacks some. The table has 78,000 or so clones, about 94% seen once. The sample comprised PBMCs. The receptors here all came from a woman aged 18-35 years in good health and CMV-seropositive.

The chain is built from TRBV13 and TRBJ2-3; weak D call: TRBD1 (6 bases). This CDR3 is 15 amino acids long. V was cut by 5 bases and J by 0 bases, with 12 bases left in between. Germline CDR1 is PRHDT and CDR2 is FYEKMQ (reference sequence). The CDR3 is CASSPTGYSTDTQYF. The CDR3 nucleotides read TGTGCCAGCAGCCCAACAGGGTATAGCACAGATACGCAGTATTTT.

The table lists this clone with a few counts. The chain links TRBV2 to TRBJ1-4, with 8 bases matching TRBD1. Unmatched junction bases numbered 6, after V lost 7 bases and J lost 8 bases. This CDR3 has 13 residues. CDR1 and CDR2 (germline): SNHLY, FYNNEI. The CDR3 loop is CASMSRGREKLFF. CDR3 nucleotide sequence: TGTGCCAGCATGTCCAGGGGGCGGGAAAAACTGTTTTTT.

The chain links TRBV28 to TRBJ1-5, with 9 bases identical to TRBD1. Germline CDR1 MDHEN, CDR2 SYDVKM. With V trimmed by 2 bases and J by 5 bases, 7 bases remained unmatched. CDR3 length: 16 residues. CDR3 DNA sequence: TGTGCCAGCAGTTTAGGGACAGGGCCGTCGCATCAGCCCCAGCATTTT. Its protein is CASSLGTGPSHQPQHF.

The rearrangement uses TRBV9 and TRBJ2-3; a weak D match, TRBD2 (5 bases). The CDR3 sequence is 18 residues long. Germline V gene lookup returns CDR1 SGDLS and CDR2 YYNGEE. Trimming took off 0 bases at V and 0 bases at J, with 17 bases between the two ends. CDR3 protein: CASSVGPPSRSSTDTQYF. DNA of the CDR3: TGTGCCAGCAGCGTAGGCCCCCCTAGCAGATCTAGCACAGATACGCAGTATTTT.

The chain links TRBV27 to TRBJ2-7; D remains ambiguous. V was pared by 8 bases and J by 3 bases, with 8 bases between. The CDR3 totals 11 residues. Germline V gives CDR1 MNHEY, CDR2 SMNVEV (reference sequence). CDR3 protein: CASGHDYEQYF. The CDR3 bases are TGTGCCAGCGGGCACGACTACGAGCAGTACTTC.

CDR3 region: CASSPLDRADTEAFF. The CDR3 DNA reads TGTGCCAGCAGCCCATTGGACAGGGCAGACACTGAAGCTTTCTTT. The chain has TRBV14 and TRBJ1-1; 8 positions match TRBD1. The CDR3 covers 15 residues. V gave up 4 bases and J gave up 3 bases; unmatched junction bases: 7. Germline lookup yields CDR1 SGHDN and CDR2 FVKESK.

This chain uses TRBV2 with TRBJ2-3; 9 bases agree with TRBD2. The CDR3 runs to 15 residues. Germline CDR1 is SNHLY and CDR2 is FYNNEI. Trimming cost V 7 bases and J 2 bases; bases outside gene matches: 7. The CDR3 reads CASTRTSVNTDTQYF. DNA of the CDR3: TGTGCCAGCACCCGGACTAGCGTTAACACAGATACGCAGTATTTT.

The gene calls are TRBV27 and TRBJ1-5, with TRBD1 matching over 8 bases. The V gene's germline CDR1 is MNHEY and CDR2 SMNVEV (reference sequence). V was pared by 6 bases and J by 2 bases, with 9 bases of the junction left unmatched. CDR3 length: 16 residues. This CDR3 is CASSEDPTGGNQPQHF. In DNA form, the CDR3 reads TGTGCCAGCAGCGAAGACCCGACAGGGGGCAATCAGCCCCAGCATTTT.

The rearrangement uses TRBV7-9 and TRBJ1-2; 10 nucleotides match TRBD1. V gave up 8 bases and J gave up 2 bases; unmatched junction bases: 11. Germline CDR1 is SEHNR and CDR2 is FQNEAQ (reference sequence). This CDR3 spans 16 amino acids. The CDR3 loop is CASLPGTGAKNYGYTF. CDR3 sequence (DNA): TGTGCCAGCCTCCCCGGGACAGGGGCTAAGAACTATGGCTACACCTTC.

The chain has TRBV7-3 and TRBJ2-1, with 9 bases lining up with TRBD1. The CDR3 runs to 15 residues. Trimming removed 5 bases from V and 2 bases from J; junction bases left unmatched: 4. From germline, CDR1 is SGHTA and CDR2 FQGTGA. The chain's CDR3 is CASSPRQGAYNEQFF. CDR3 bases: TGTGCCAGCAGCCCGAGACAGGGGGCCTACAATGAGCAGTTCTTC.

The chain combines TRBV6-5 with TRBJ2-7; D is possibly TRBD1 (5 bases). CDR3 length: 15 amino acids. CDR1 and CDR2 from the germline V gene are MNHEY and SVGAGI. Trimming removed 4 bases from V and 2 bases from J, with 15 bases in between. The CDR3: CASSSPMTEAYEQYF. The CDR3 DNA reads TGTGCCAGCAGTTCCCCCATGACAGAAGCCTACGAGCAGTACTTC.

The CDR3 protein is CASSQDLYRDRNQPQHF. The CDR3 coding sequence is TGCGCCAGCAGCCAAGATTTGTACAGGGATCGCAATCAGCCCCAGCATTTT. The V and J genes are TRBV4-1 and TRBJ1-5; D might be TRBD1 (6 bases). The CDR3 is 17 residues long. Germline V lookup: CDR1 MGHRA, CDR2 YSYEKL. Trimming left V 0 bases short and J 2 bases short, with 14 bases between.

The V call is TRBV18, the J call TRBJ2-7; D perhaps matches TRBD1 (5 bases). CDR1 KGHSH and CDR2 LQKENI come from the germline V gene. Trimming stripped 0 bases from V and 3 bases from J, with 15 bases between. The CDR3 consists of 16 residues. CDR3 region: CASSPPFGAFGYEQYF. The CDR3 coding sequence is TGTGCCAGCTCACCACCGTTTGGGGCATTCGGCTACGAGCAGTACTTC.

The CDR3 nucleotides read TGTGCCAGCAGGAAAGACAGGCAGAACACTGAAGCTTTCTTT. Protein: CASRKDRQNTEAFF. This chain links TRBV2 with TRBJ1-1, with D maybe TRBD1 (6 bases). V gave up 6 bases and J gave up 1 base, with 12 bases separating them. Germline loops: CDR1 SNHLY, CDR2 FYNNEI. CDR3 length: 14 residues. The complete variable domain, with remaining parts taken from reference TRBV2 and TRBJ1-1, reads EPEVTQTPSHQVTQMGQEVILRCVPISNHLYFYWYRQILGQKVEFLVSFYNNEISEKSEIFDDQFSVERPDGSNFTLKIRSTKLEDSAMYFCASRKDRQNTEAFFGQGTRLTVV.

This chain joins TRBV6-5 and TRBJ2-3, with 8 positions matching TRBD1. The CDR3 runs to 15 residues. CDR1 and CDR2 from the germline V gene are MNHEY and SVGAGI. V trimming: 4 bases; J trimming: 0 bases; junction bases outside the gene matches: 3. Written as DNA, the CDR3 is TGTGCCAGCAGTTTGAGGACAGGGAGCACAGATACGCAGTATTTT. Amino acids: CASSLRTGSTDTQYF.